This T cell receptor (beta chain) was documented in a study of cytomegalovirus exposure and HLA in healthy donors. Study-wide findings and caveats: Owing to their indistinguishability, certain V segments, notably TRBV6-2 and TRBV6-3, were excluded. V- and J-gene trimming in TCR beta was tied to a missense DCLRE1C variant by an analysis performed later. Both high specificity and high sensitivity reportedly marked the classifier's diagnosis of cytomegalovirus status. A later analysis reportedly found that, within productive TCRs, an Asian-associated ancestry cluster had fewer N-insertions than the mean observed across the approximately 670 donors.

This CDR3 is 13 amino acids long. CDR1 LNHDA and CDR2 SQIVND come from the germline V gene (reference sequence). This clone was counted once. The antigen is undetermined. A multiplex PCR was run with 60 Vbeta primers and 13 Jbeta primers. The protocol was immunoSEQ multiplex PCR, while the TCRdb copy is restricted to in-frame clones and leaves out a portion. This sample has about 79,000 clones, with around 71% found just once. Sequencing input: PBMCs. The receptor was derived from a man between 60 and 75 years old in good health and CMV-seronegative. This chain joins TRBV19 and TRBJ1-5, with D perhaps TRBD1 (6 bases). The CDR3 loop is CATGGASNQPQHF. CDR3 DNA: TGTGCTACGGGGGGGGCAAGCAATCAGCCCCAGCATTTT.